The 2 T cell receptor beta chains below were found in one sample sequenced in a study of Ad26.COV2.S vaccination and SARS-CoV-2 variants. Treatment indicated: around 19 received Ad26.COV2.S at low or high dose, single or two shots; roughly 5 received placebo; per-sample allocation not given. Sampling occurred on day 63 after the first vaccine or placebo injection. Method: immunoSEQ multiplex PCR; TCRdb's copy keeps in-frame clones and lacks some. This sample has 380,000 or so clones; 80% to 90% occur once, and the top ten carry 7.4%. The source material was peripheral blood, sampled in a trial of Ad26.COV2.S vaccine versus placebo. Receptor source: a person aged 18-65 years who received the Ad26.COV2.S COVID-19 vaccine or a placebo.

The chain combines TRBV7-3 with TRBJ2-7; D is unclear. V lost 2 bases, J lost 1 base, and 12 bases lay in between. CDR1 is SGHTA and CDR2 is FQGTGA in the germline V gene. This CDR3 has 15 amino acids. The chain's CDR3 is CASSLFGGPSYEQYF. DNA for the CDR3: TGTGCCAGCAGCTTATTTGGCGGCCCTTCCTACGAGCAGTACTTC. Based on the CDR3 plus reference TRBV7-3 and TRBJ2-7, the full variable domain is GAGVSQTPSNKVTEKGKYVELRCDPISGHTALYWYRQSLGQGPEFLIYFQGTGAADDSGLPNDRFFAVRPEGSVSTLKIQRTERGDSAVYLCASSLFGGPSYEQYFGPGTRLTVT.

This clone was seen a handful of times. J is TRBJ2-1 and V is TRBV11-3, with D hard to call. CDR1 and CDR2 (germline): SGHNT, YENEEA. V lost 5 bases and J lost 10, with 12 bases in between. CDR3 size: 12 residues. DNA for the CDR3: TGTGCCAGCAGCCCCTCGGGTATAGAGCAGTTCTTC. This sequence encodes CASSPSGIEQFF.